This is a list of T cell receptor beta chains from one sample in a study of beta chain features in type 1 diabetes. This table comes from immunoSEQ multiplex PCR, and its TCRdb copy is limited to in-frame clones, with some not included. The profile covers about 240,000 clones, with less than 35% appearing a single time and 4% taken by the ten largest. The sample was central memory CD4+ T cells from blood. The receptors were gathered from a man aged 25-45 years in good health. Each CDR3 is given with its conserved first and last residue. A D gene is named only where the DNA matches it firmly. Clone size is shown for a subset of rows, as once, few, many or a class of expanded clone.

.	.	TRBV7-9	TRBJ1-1	TGTGCCAGCAGCTTAGGGAGGGAAGATGAAGCTTTCTTT	CASSLGREDEAFF
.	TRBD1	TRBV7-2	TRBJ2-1	TGTGCCAGCAGCCAACCAGAGGGGGCCTTCTACAATGAGCAGTTCTTC	CASSQPEGAFYNEQFF
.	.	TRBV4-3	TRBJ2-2	TGCGCCAGCAGCCAAGATCTCGGTCCTATCACCGGGGAGCTGTTTTTT	CASSQDLGPITGELFF
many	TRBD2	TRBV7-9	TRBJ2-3	TGTGCCAGCAGCTTAAGGGCGGGAGGGCCAGATACGCAGTATTTT	CASSLRAGGPDTQYF
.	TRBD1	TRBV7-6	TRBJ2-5	TGTGCCAGCAGCTTAGGGACAGGGGGTTTCCAAGAGACCCAGTACTTC	CASSLGTGGFQETQYF
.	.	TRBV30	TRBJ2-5	TGTGCCTGGAGTGTTTTGGCGGGGCCTGGTGGGACCCAGTACTTC	CAWSVLAGPGGTQYF
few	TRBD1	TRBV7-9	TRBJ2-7	TGTGCCAGCAGCTCCGGGGACAGAGCCTACGAGCAGTACTTC	CASSSGDRAYEQYF
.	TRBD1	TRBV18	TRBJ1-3	TGTGCCAGCTCACCAGGACAGGGAGTCGGAAACACCATATATTTT	CASSPGQGVGNTIYF
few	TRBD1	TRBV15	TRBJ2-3	TGTGCCACTCAGGGGGCAGCAGATACGCAGTATTTT	CATQGAADTQYF
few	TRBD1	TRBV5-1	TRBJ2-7	TGCGCCAGCAGCTCAATGACAGGGGGCTACGAGCAGTACTTC	CASSSMTGGYEQYF
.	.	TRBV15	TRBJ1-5	TGTGCCACCAGCAGCGGGAATCAGCCCCAGCATTTT	CATSSGNQPQHF
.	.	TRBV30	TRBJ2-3	TGTGCCTGGAGCGGGGTTCGCACAGATACGCAGTATTTT	CAWSGVRTDTQYF
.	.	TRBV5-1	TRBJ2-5	TGCGCCAGCAGCCCCCTGGGTCGTTCAGAGACCCAGTACTTC	CASSPLGRSETQYF
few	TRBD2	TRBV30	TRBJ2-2	TGTGCCTGGAGCCCCGGGAGGGGATACACCGGGGAGCTGTTTTTT	CAWSPGRGYTGELFF
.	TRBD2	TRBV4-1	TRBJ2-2	TGCGCCAGCAGCCAAGGCGGACTAGCGGGAGTGGGTACCGGGGAGCTGTTTTTT	CASSQGGLAGVGTGELFF
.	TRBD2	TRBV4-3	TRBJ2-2	TGCGCCAGCAGCCAAGATCATCTTACGGGAGGTCGGACCGGGGAGCTGTTTTTT	CASSQDHLTGGRTGELFF
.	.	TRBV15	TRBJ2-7	TGTGCCACCACGGACGGTCTCTCCTACGAGCAGTACTTC	CATTDGLSYEQYF
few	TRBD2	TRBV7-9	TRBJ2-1	TGTGCCAGCAGCTTAGCGGGAGGGCCGCTCAATGAGCAGTTCTTC	CASSLAGGPLNEQFF
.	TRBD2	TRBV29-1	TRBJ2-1	TGCAGCGTTGAAGGCGGGAGGGCCGTCGATGAGCAGTTCTTC	CSVEGGRAVDEQFF
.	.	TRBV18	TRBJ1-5	TGTGCCAGCTCACCACCTGGCGGGAGCAATCAGCCCCAGCATTTT	CASSPPGGSNQPQHF
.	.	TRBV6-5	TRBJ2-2	TGTGCCAGCAGTAATTCCGGGACGGTCACCGGGGAGCTGTTTTTT	CASSNSGTVTGELFF
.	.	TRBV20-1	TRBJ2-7	TGCAGTGCTAGAGAGTCCTACGAGCAGTACTTC	CSARESYEQYF
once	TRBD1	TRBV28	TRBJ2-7	TGTGCCAGCAGGGGGACAGGGAAAGCCTACGAGCAGTACTTC	CASRGTGKAYEQYF
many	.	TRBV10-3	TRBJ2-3	TGTGCCATCAGCCGGAGGGGCACAGATACGCAGTATTTT	CAISRRGTDTQYF
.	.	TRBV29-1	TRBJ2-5	TGCAGCGCCGAGGGCGGAACCCCTGAGACCCAGTACTTC	CSAEGGTPETQYF
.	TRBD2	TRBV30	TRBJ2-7	TGTGCCCGAGCCGGGACTAGCGCGGACGAGCAGTACTTC	CARAGTSADEQYF
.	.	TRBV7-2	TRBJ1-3	TGTGCCAGCAGCCGCGGGACTCCGGGAAACACCATATATTTT	CASSRGTPGNTIYF
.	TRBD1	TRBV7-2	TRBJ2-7	TGTGCCAGCAGCTCGTCCCGGGACAGGTACTCCTACGAGCAGTACTTC	CASSSSRDRYSYEQYF
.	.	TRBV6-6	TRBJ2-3	TGTGCCAGCAGTCGCGCAGGGGCCTCGGCCACAGATACGCAGTATTTT	CASSRAGASATDTQYF
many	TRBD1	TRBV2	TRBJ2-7	TGTGCCAGCAGGAGAGGGATACAGGGGCCCTACGAGCAGTACTTC	CASRRGIQGPYEQYF
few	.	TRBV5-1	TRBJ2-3	TGCGCCAGCAGCTCTACCCGCAGAACTAGCACAGATACGCAGTATTTT	CASSSTRRTSTDTQYF
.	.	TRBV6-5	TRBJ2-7	TGTGCCAGCAGTCAATGGACTGAGACCTACGAGCAGTACTTC	CASSQWTETYEQYF
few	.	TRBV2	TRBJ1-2	TGTGCCAGCACCGACGTCCCAGGGTGGTATGGCTACACCTTC	CASTDVPGWYGYTF
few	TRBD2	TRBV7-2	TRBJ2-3	TGTGCCAGCAGTGCTAGCGGGACTAGCACAGATACGCAGTATTTT	CASSASGTSTDTQYF
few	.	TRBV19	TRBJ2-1	TGTGCCAGTAGTATTCAGGATGGAACCGAGTTCTTC	CASSIQDGTEFF
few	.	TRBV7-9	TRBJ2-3	TGTGCCAGCAGCTCACGCTACGAGCGGGGCACAGATACGCAGTATTTT	CASSSRYERGTDTQYF
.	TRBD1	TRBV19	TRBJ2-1	TGTGCCAGTAGTTCCGGGACAGGCTCCTACAATGAGCAGTTCTTC	CASSSGTGSYNEQFF
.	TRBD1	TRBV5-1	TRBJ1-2	TGCGCCAGCAGCGCCACCGGGACAGGGAATCCTTTTGGCTACACCTTC	CASSATGTGNPFGYTF
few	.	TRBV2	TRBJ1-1	TGTGCCAGCAGTGATGTCGGGTGGAACACTGAAGCTTTCTTT	CASSDVGWNTEAFF
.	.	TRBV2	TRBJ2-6	TGTGCCAGCAGTGGGACTACTGGGGCCAACGTCCTGACTTTC	CASSGTTGANVLTF
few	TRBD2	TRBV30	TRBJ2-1	TGTGCCTGGAGTGTCGCCGGGGGGGCCTCCTACAATGAGCAGTTCTTC	CAWSVAGGASYNEQFF
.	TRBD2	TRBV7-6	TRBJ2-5	TGTGCCAGCAGCCCAACTAGCGGGGGCGGCCAAGAGACCCAGTACTTC	CASSPTSGGGQETQYF
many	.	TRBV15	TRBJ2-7	TGTGCCACCAGCAGAGATGAGGGGAGCGAGCAGTACTTC	CATSRDEGSEQYF
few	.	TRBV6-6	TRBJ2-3	TGTGCCAGCCGCGACAGGCGCACAGATACGCAGTATTTT	CASRDRRTDTQYF
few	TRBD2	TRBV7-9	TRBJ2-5	TGTGCCAGCAGCTTTCCGGGACTAGCGGCACAAGAGACCCAGTACTTC	CASSFPGLAAQETQYF
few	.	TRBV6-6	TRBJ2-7	TGTGCCAGCAGTCAAGAGGGAAGCTCCTACGAGCAGTACTTC	CASSQEGSSYEQYF
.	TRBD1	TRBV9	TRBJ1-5	TGTGCCAGCAGCTTACGACCGGGACAGGGGCACAATCAGCCCCAGCATTTT	CASSLRPGQGHNQPQHF
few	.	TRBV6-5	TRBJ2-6	TGTGCCAGCAGTACACCTAGTTCTGGGGCCAACGTCCTGACTTTC	CASSTPSSGANVLTF
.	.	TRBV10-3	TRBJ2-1	TGTGCCATCCGCCCGTATGGATCGAGCTCCTACAATGAGCAGTTCTTC	CAIRPYGSSSYNEQFF
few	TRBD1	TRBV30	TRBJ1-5	TGTGCCTGGAGTTCCACAGGGGGCAGGCAGCCCCAGCATTTT	CAWSSTGGRQPQHF
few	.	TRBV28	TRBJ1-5	TGTGCCAGCAGTTTCCAGAATAGCAATCAGCCCCAGCATTTT	CASSFQNSNQPQHF